The clone carrying this T cell receptor beta chain was seen just once. V was pared by 1 base and J by 0 bases, with 9 bases between. Germline CDR1 LNHDA, CDR2 SQIVND (reference sequence). The CDR3 extends over 15 amino acids. Study processing details: Reference gene primer amplification in the assay estimated nucleated cell counts. Libraries were prepared by immunoSEQ multiplex PCR; TCRdb keeps only in-frame clonotypes and omits some of them. That table gives V, J and clone size, and the DNA gave D and trimming. The sample includes under 250,000 clones, almost 85% of them seen just once. The data were obtained in a study of blood T cell repertoires in COVID-19.

The sequence derives from a man aged 45-65 years with acute or convalescent COVID-19. The chain recombines TRBV19 with TRBJ1-1, with D perhaps TRBD1 (6 bases). Input material: peripheral blood. Written as DNA, the CDR3 is TGTGCCAGTAGTATAGCGCCAGGGGTGAACACTGAAGCTTTCTTT. Translation: CASSIAPGVNTEAFF.